This T cell receptor beta chain emerged from a study of CD8+CD57+ T cells in acquired aplastic anemia. The study, taken as a whole, reports: CD8+ Simpson's diversity in patients was not significantly different from that in controls.

On this clonotype: The antigen remains unidentified.

TCR beta VDJ and CDR3 were profiled, and genomic DNA was the template. Via MiXCR, TCRdb re-called the reads, giving one row per CDR3 protein. The sample carries 200,000 or so distinct CDR3 sequences, 64% recorded once. This CDR3 spans 15 amino acids. The V and J ends lost 6 bases and 0 bases respectively, with 12 bases between them. CDR1 is MNHEY and CDR2 is SVGAGI in the germline V gene. V usage is TRBV6-5 and J usage is TRBJ1-3, with D possibly matching TRBD1 (6 bases). The TCR was taken from a human donor with severe aplastic anemia or a healthy control (not recorded which). Sequencing was done on a sample of sorted CD4+, CD8+, or CD8+CD57+ T cells (not recorded which) from PBMCs. Here the CDR3 DNA reads TGTGCCAGCAGGCGAGGACAGAGCTCTGGAAACACCATATATTTT. As protein: CASRRGQSSGNTIYF.